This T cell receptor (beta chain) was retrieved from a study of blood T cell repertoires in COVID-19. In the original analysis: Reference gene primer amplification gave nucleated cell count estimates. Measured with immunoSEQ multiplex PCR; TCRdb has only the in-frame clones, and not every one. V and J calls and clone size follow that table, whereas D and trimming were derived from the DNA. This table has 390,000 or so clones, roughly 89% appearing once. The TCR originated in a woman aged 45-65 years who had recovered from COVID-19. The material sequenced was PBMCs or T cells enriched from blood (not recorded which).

The CDR3 region is CASSQARGYEQYF. CDR3 coding DNA: TGTGCCAGCAGCCAAGCCAGGGGCTACGAGCAGTACTTC. The V and J genes are TRBV3-1 (or the pseudogene TRBV3-2) and TRBJ2-7, with TRBD1 as a possible D gene (6 bases). Between the trimmed V and J ends, which lost 1 base and 3 bases, there was a span of 7 bases. Germline V gene lookup returns CDR1 LGHDT and CDR2 YNNKEL (reference sequence). The CDR3 totals 13 residues.